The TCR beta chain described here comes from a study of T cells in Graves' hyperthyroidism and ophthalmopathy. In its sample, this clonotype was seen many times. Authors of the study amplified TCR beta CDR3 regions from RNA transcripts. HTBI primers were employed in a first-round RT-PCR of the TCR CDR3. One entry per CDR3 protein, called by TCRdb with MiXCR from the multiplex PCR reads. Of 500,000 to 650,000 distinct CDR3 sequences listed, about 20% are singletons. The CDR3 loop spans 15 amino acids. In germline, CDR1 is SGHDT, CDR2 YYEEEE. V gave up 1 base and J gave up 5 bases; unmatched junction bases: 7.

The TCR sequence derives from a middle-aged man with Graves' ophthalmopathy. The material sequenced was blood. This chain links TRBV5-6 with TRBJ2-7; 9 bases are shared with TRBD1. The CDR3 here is CASSLRGQGSNEQYF. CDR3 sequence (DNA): TGTGCCAGCAGCTTGAGGGGACAGGGTAGCAACGAGCAGTACTTC.